This T cell receptor beta chain originates from a study of T cell responses to AZD1222 COVID-19 vaccine. Measured with immunoSEQ multiplex PCR; TCRdb has only the in-frame clones, and not every one. The sample records under 150,000 clones, over 85% being singletons. The sequence came from an adult in good health. The source material was peripheral blood, sampled on day 0 of AZD1222 vaccination.

The CDR3 here is CASSSNSGRARTGELFF. The CDR3 DNA is TGCGCCAGCAGCTCGAATAGCGGGAGGGCCAGGACCGGGGAGCTGTTTTTT. J is TRBJ2-2 and V is TRBV5-1; 11 bases are shared with TRBD2. Germline values: CDR1 SGHRS, CDR2 YFSETQ. CDR3 length: 17 residues. The J segment lost 5 bases and the V segment lost 3 bases, leaving 9 bases of the junction unmatched. The complete variable domain, with remaining parts taken from reference TRBV5-1 and TRBJ2-2, reads KAGVTQTPRYLIKTRGQQVTLSCSPISGHRSVSWYQQTPGQGLQFLFEYFSETQRNKGNFPGRFSGRQFSNSRSEMNVSTLELGDSALYLCASSSNSGRARTGELFFGEGSRLTVL.